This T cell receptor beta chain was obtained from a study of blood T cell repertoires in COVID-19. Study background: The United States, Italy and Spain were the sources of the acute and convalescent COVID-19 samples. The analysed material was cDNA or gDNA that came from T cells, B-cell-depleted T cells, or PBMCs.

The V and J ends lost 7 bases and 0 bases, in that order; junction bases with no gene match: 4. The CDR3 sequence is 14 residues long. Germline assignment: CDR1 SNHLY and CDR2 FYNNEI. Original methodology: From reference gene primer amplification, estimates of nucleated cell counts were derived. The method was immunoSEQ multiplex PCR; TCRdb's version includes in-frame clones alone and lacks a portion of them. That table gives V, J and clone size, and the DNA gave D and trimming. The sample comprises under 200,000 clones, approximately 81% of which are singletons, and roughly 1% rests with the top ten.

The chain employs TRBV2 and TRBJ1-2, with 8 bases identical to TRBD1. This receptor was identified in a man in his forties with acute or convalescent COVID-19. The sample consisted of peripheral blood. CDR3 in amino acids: CASMDRVSNYGYTF. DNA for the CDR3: TGTGCCAGCATGGACAGGGTCTCTAACTATGGCTACACCTTC.